This record covers a single TCR beta chain. Its antigen is unknown. Base-call qualities are not available, and no considerably larger clone is one nucleotide away. The data were taken from a study of T cells after yellow fever vaccination (dated 2019 in TCRdb). With respect to the entire study: The SMART-Seq v4 Ultra Low Input RNA kit was used to prepare libraries from fractions with low cell numbers. To track T-cell clones before and after primary and booster YFV17D yellow fever vaccination, bulk TCR alpha and beta repertoires were sequenced longitudinally. Blood samples were taken at several timepoints before and after primary and secondary immunization, and bulk PBMC replicates and cell subsets were isolated. The cohort comprised two healthy male donors, one aged 18 to 29 and one aged 30 to 39 years.

The treatment or condition label here, explained by the study, means: live attenuated yellow fever vaccine strain. A standard Ficoll-Paque protocol was used to isolate PBMCs from peripheral blood. CD4 and CD8 T-cell fractions were isolated with Dynabeads CD4 and CD8 positive selection kits. RNA was extracted with TriZol from bulk PBMCs, CD4 and CD8 fractions, and dextramer-positive and dextramer-negative fractions. Sequencing relied on an Illumina NovaSeq 6000. TCR cDNA was made using 5'RACE template switching, a step that added a universal primer site and unique molecular identifiers. Priming for cDNA synthesis came from both the TCR alpha and TCR beta constant segments. Libraries were amplified in two PCR steps, with sample barcodes and sequencing adapters added in the second step. Libraries were sequenced on Illumina HiSeq 2500 (2x100 bp) or NovaSeq (2x150 bp). The paper's data handling went like this. Demultiplexing of reads and collapsing into UMI consensus sequences were performed with MIGEC, and V(D)J alignment was carried out with MiXCR. Vaccine-responding clonotypes were identified with edgeR using replicate PBMC samples, with FDR below 0.01 and a log2 fold change above 5 up to day 15 being required. Bulk clonotypes were assigned CD4 or CD8 identity according to which sequenced CD4 or CD8 repertoire held them at higher abundance. Starting from the raw public reads, TCRdb applied fastp trimming at Q25, assembled clones with MiXCR and retained in-frame beta chains. Identical CDR3 proteins give one entry, which carries the most common genes and DNA. The V and J calls here are based on TCRdb, not the publication. For this sample there are about 130,000 distinct CDR3 sequences; roughly 8.2% appear just once. Jointly, the top ten make up almost 40% of the sample.

What the authors observed across the whole study: The study included only two donors, which limits how far the findings can be generalized. The secondary T-cell response was weaker than the primary response but faster, peaking on day 5 instead of day 15. After the booster, most of the clones that had expanded following primary vaccination were detected again (approximately 96% of CD4 and 88% of CD8), which suggests that memory was broadly maintained. A small share of clonotypes occurred in both CD4 and CD8 compartments, likely arising from convergent recombination. Because abundant contaminating clonotypes from the bulk population could be contained in FACS-sorted repertoires, computational filtering was required.

The TCR sequence derives from a man between 18 and 35 years old who received the YFV17D yellow fever vaccine. The specimen comprised CD8+ T cells sorted from PBMCs, sampled on the day of the yellow fever booster vaccination.

The nucleotide sequence is given as TGCGCCAGCAGCCAAGCTGGACTAGCGGGGACTGATACGCAGTATTTT. This is translated as CASSQAGLAGTDTQYF. The chain couples TRBV4-3 to TRBJ2-3; 12 middle bases align to TRBD2. The germline V gene encodes CDR1 LGHNA and CDR2 YSLEER. The CDR3 runs 16 amino acids, cysteine and phenylalanine included. Only the CDR3 portion is preserved as DNA: 48 bases, with reading frame beginning at the first base. Trimming takes 1 base off V and 6 bases off J; junction bases not matched to a gene: 5.